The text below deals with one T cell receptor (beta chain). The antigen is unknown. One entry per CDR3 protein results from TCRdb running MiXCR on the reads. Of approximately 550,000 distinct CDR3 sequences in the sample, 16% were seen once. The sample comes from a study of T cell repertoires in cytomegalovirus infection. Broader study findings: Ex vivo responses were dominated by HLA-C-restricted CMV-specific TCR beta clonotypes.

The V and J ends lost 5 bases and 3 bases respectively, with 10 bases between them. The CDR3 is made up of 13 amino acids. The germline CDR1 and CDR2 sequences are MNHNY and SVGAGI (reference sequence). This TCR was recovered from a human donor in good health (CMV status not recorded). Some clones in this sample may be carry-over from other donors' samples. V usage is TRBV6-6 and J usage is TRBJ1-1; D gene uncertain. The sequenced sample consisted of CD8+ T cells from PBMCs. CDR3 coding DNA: TGTGCCAGCAGTCATCCCGGGGACACTGAAGCTTTCTTT. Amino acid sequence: CASSHPGDTEAFF.